Listed below are T cell receptor beta chains from one sample, sequenced in a study of blood T cells in healthy people across ages. Via MiXCR, TCRdb re-called the 5' RACE reads, giving one row per CDR3 protein. The sample lists 600,000 to 850,000 distinct CDR3 sequences; 20% to 25% were seen once. These sequences were also reported in another study, on T cells of mothers and their children.

Input material: blood. These receptors all come from a boy aged 10-17 years in good health. Each CDR3 is given with its conserved first and last residue. The order of the fields is clone size, CDR3 length, V gene, D gene, J gene, CDR3 DNA, CDR3 protein. D genes are given only for firm matches. Where a row states a size, it is once, few, many or the class of an expanded clone; other rows omit it.

>few|15|TRBV9|TRBD1|TRBJ1-2
TGTGCCAGCAGCGTATCCCCTACAGGGGGCTATGGCTACACCTTC
CASSVSPTGGYGYTF
>many|13|TRBV7-2|.|TRBJ2-7
TGTGCCAGCAGCTCCGCTAGTACCTACGAGCAGTACTTC
CASSSASTYEQYF
>.|15|TRBV2|TRBD2|TRBJ2-2
TGTGCCAGCAATTCCGGGACTAGCGGCACCGGGGAGCTGTTTTTT
CASNSGTSGTGELFF
>few|14|TRBV29-1|.|TRBJ2-1
TGCAGCGTTGTGGGCAGGTTCAACTACAATGAGCAGTTCTTC
CSVVGRFNYNEQFF
>few|11|TRBV6-5|.|TRBJ1-1
TGTGCCAGCCAACAGAACACTGAAGCTTTCTTT
CASQQNTEAFF
>few|14|TRBV7-2|TRBD1|TRBJ1-2
TGTGCCAGCAGCTTAGAGTGGACAGGGGTTGGCTACACCTTC
CASSLEWTGVGYTF
>.|14|TRBV28|.|TRBJ2-1
TGTGCCAGCAGTCCGTCCCGGAGATCCAATGAGCAGTTCTTC
CASSPSRRSNEQFF
>.|14|TRBV23-1|.|TRBJ2-2
TGCGCCAGCAGTCAAACAGGGAACACCGGGGAGCTGTTTTTT
CASSQTGNTGELFF
>.|11|TRBV7-8|.|TRBJ1-4
TGTGCCAGCAGCTTATCTGAAGAACTGTTTTTT
CASSLSEELFF
>few|15|TRBV7-2|.|TRBJ2-5
TGTGCCAGCTCGTGGGATTCAGGGGACCAAGAGACCCAGTACTTC
CASSWDSGDQETQYF
>few|11|TRBV3-1|TRBD2|TRBJ2-1
TGTGCCACCAGCGGGGAAAATGAGCAGTTCTTC
CATSGENEQFF
>.|12|TRBV20-1|.|TRBJ2-4
TGCAGTGCCCGACCCGAGAAAAACATTCAGTACTTC
CSARPEKNIQYF
>few|15|TRBV25-1|TRBD2|TRBJ2-5
TGTGCCAGCAGTGAGACGGGACTAGCGATGGAGACCCAGTACTTC
CASSETGLAMETQYF
>.|14|TRBV5-1|.|TRBJ1-2
TGCGCCAGCAGCTTGGGTCTGGGGGAAAGTGGCTACACCTTC
CASSLGLGESGYTF
>.|16|TRBV28|.|TRBJ2-7
TGTGCCAGCAGTTTATTTAGCGGAGAGGCCTACAATGAGCAGGTCTTC
CASSLFSGEAYNEQVF
>.|14|TRBV12-3/TRBV12-4|TRBD2|TRBJ2-5
TGTGCCAGCCTATTAGCGGGGGACCAAGAGACCCAGTACTTC
CASLLAGDQETQYF
>.|16|TRBV28|TRBD1|TRBJ2-7
TGTGCCAGCAGTTTATCGGGCCAGGGGGCGGCCTACGAGCAGTACTTC
CASSLSGQGAAYEQYF
>.|14|TRBV20-1|TRBD1|TRBJ2-1
TGCAGTGCTAAGACAGGGACCACCTACAATGAGCAGTTCTTC
CSAKTGTTYNEQFF
>few|12|TRBV3-1|.|TRBJ1-4
TGTGCCAGCAGCCAGGGAGACGAAAAACTGTTTTTT
CASSQGDEKLFF
>.|14|TRBV20-1|.|TRBJ2-5
TGCAGTGCCACCCCCCGGGCTCCCCTTTTGTCCCAGTACTTC
CSATPRAPLLSQYF